These T cell receptor beta chains were read from a single sample in a study of blood T cell repertoires in COVID-19. TCRdb's table, derived via immunoSEQ multiplex PCR, lists solely in-frame clones and lacks some. The sample holds roughly 180,000 clones; around 82% are singletons and the top ten take 10% to 15%. The specimen sequenced was PBMCs or T cells enriched from blood (not recorded which). These receptors came from a man aged 35 to 55 who had recovered from COVID-19. The CDR3 runs from the conserved cysteine through the conserved F or W. A D gene is named only where the DNA matches it firmly. The size entry is marked missing in some rows and otherwise reads once, few, many or a size class.

v_call: TRBV21-1; cdr3_length: 18; d_call: NA; clone_size: NA; j_call: TRBJ2-3; cdr3_aa: CASSPFEEGEYDTDTQYF; cdr3_nt: TGTGCCAGCAGCCCTTTCGAAGAGGGGGAGTACGACACAGATACGCAGTATTTT
v_call: TRBV6-5; cdr3_length: 14; d_call: NA; clone_size: NA; j_call: TRBJ2-5; cdr3_aa: CASSYSGGQETQYF; cdr3_nt: TGTGCCAGCAGTTACTCAGGCGGGCAAGAGACCCAGTACTTC
v_call: TRBV27; cdr3_length: 13; d_call: NA; clone_size: few; j_call: TRBJ1-5; cdr3_aa: CASSFSNNQPQHF; cdr3_nt: TGTGCCAGCAGTTTCAGTAATAATCAGCCCCAGCATTTT
v_call: TRBV29-1; cdr3_length: 11; d_call: NA; clone_size: NA; j_call: TRBJ1-2; cdr3_aa: CSVGEEYGYTF; cdr3_nt: TGCAGCGTTGGCGAGGAGTATGGCTACACCTTC
v_call: TRBV7-9; cdr3_length: 14; d_call: NA; clone_size: NA; j_call: TRBJ1-4; cdr3_aa: CASSLVSVNEKLFF; cdr3_nt: TGTGCCAGCAGCTTAGTGTCAGTTAATGAAAAACTGTTTTTT
v_call: TRBV3-1/TRBV3-2; cdr3_length: 17; d_call: NA; clone_size: NA; j_call: TRBJ2-2; cdr3_aa: CASSQGAPGETTGELFF; cdr3_nt: TGTGCCAGCAGCCAAGGTGCTCCGGGGGAGACCACCGGGGAGCTGTTTTTT
v_call: TRBV28; cdr3_length: 15; d_call: NA; clone_size: NA; j_call: TRBJ1-5; cdr3_aa: CASSPQGSRRQPQHF; cdr3_nt: TGTGCCAGCAGTCCCCAGGGGAGTCGGAGGCAGCCCCAGCATTTT
v_call: TRBV19; cdr3_length: 16; d_call: TRBD2; clone_size: NA; j_call: TRBJ2-5; cdr3_aa: CASSPRTSGAQETQYF; cdr3_nt: TGTGCCAGTAGTCCTCGGACTAGCGGGGCACAAGAGACCCAGTACTTC
v_call: TRBV3-1/TRBV3-2; cdr3_length: 13; d_call: NA; clone_size: NA; j_call: TRBJ2-4; cdr3_aa: CASSQGPKNIQYF; cdr3_nt: TGTGCCAGCAGCCAGGGCCCCAAAAACATTCAGTACTTC
v_call: TRBV7-9; cdr3_length: 14; d_call: NA; clone_size: NA; j_call: TRBJ1-1; cdr3_aa: CASSLQGASTEAFF; cdr3_nt: TGTGCCAGCAGCTTACAAGGGGCGAGCACTGAAGCTTTCTTT
v_call: TRBV5-8; cdr3_length: 14; d_call: TRBD1; clone_size: NA; j_call: TRBJ2-1; cdr3_aa: CASSLGTDYNEQFF; cdr3_nt: TGTGCCAGCAGCTTAGGGACAGATTACAATGAGCAGTTCTTC
v_call: TRBV12-3/TRBV12-4; cdr3_length: 11; d_call: NA; clone_size: NA; j_call: TRBJ2-3; cdr3_aa: CASSFRDTQYF; cdr3_nt: TGTGCCAGCAGTTTTAGAGATACGCAGTATTTT
v_call: TRBV3-1/TRBV3-2; cdr3_length: 14; d_call: NA; clone_size: NA; j_call: TRBJ2-2; cdr3_aa: CASSPRERTGELFF; cdr3_nt: TGTGCCAGCAGCCCTCGGGAGAGGACCGGGGAGCTGTTTTTT
v_call: TRBV18; cdr3_length: 16; d_call: NA; clone_size: NA; j_call: TRBJ1-5; cdr3_aa: CASSSQSGVSNQPQHF; cdr3_nt: TGTGCCAGCTCATCTCAATCAGGGGTAAGCAATCAGCCCCAGCATTTT
v_call: TRBV10-3; cdr3_length: 14; d_call: TRBD2; clone_size: NA; j_call: TRBJ2-3; cdr3_aa: CATQRGRDTDTQYF; cdr3_nt: TGTGCCACCCAGCGGGGGAGGGACACAGATACGCAGTATTTT
v_call: TRBV5-6; cdr3_length: 13; d_call: NA; clone_size: NA; j_call: TRBJ2-7; cdr3_aa: CASSPQGSGEQYF; cdr3_nt: TGTGCCAGCAGCCCGCAGGGATCTGGGGAGCAGTACTTC
v_call: TRBV6-5; cdr3_length: 14; d_call: NA; clone_size: NA; j_call: TRBJ1-1; cdr3_aa: CASSLTGAGTEAFF; cdr3_nt: TGTGCCAGCAGTTTGACAGGCGCTGGCACTGAAGCTTTCTTT
v_call: TRBV9; cdr3_length: 12; d_call: TRBD1; clone_size: NA; j_call: TRBJ1-1; cdr3_aa: CASSVTTGKAFF; cdr3_nt: TGTGCCAGCAGCGTTACGACAGGGAAAGCTTTCTTT
v_call: TRBV4-3; cdr3_length: 15; d_call: TRBD1; clone_size: NA; j_call: TRBJ1-4; cdr3_aa: CASSQSTGEREKLFF; cdr3_nt: TGCGCCAGCAGCCAGTCGACAGGGGAAAGGGAAAAACTGTTTTTT
v_call: TRBV5-1; cdr3_length: 18; d_call: NA; clone_size: NA; j_call: TRBJ2-1; cdr3_aa: CASSSGTSSVQSYNEQFF; cdr3_nt: TGCGCCAGCAGCTCGGGGACCTCTAGCGTCCAGTCCTACAATGAGCAGTTCTTC
v_call: TRBV11-2; cdr3_length: 14; d_call: NA; clone_size: NA; j_call: TRBJ2-1; cdr3_aa: CASSLEPAGNEQFF; cdr3_nt: TGTGCCAGCAGCTTAGAACCTGCGGGGAATGAGCAGTTCTTC
v_call: TRBV5-1; cdr3_length: 17; d_call: TRBD1; clone_size: NA; j_call: TRBJ1-2; cdr3_aa: CASSLVGDRAINYGYTF; cdr3_nt: TGCGCCAGCAGCTTGGTGGGGGACAGAGCAATTAACTATGGCTACACCTTC
v_call: TRBV18; cdr3_length: 15; d_call: TRBD1; clone_size: NA; j_call: TRBJ1-4; cdr3_aa: CASSLDRGLGEKLFF; cdr3_nt: TGTGCCAGCTCCCTCGACAGGGGATTAGGCGAAAAACTGTTTTTT
v_call: TRBV24-1; cdr3_length: 15; d_call: TRBD1; clone_size: NA; j_call: TRBJ1-2; cdr3_aa: CATSDRDREGYGYTF; cdr3_nt: TGTGCCACCAGTGACCGCGACAGGGAAGGGTATGGCTACACCTTC
v_call: TRBV6-1; cdr3_length: 16; d_call: NA; clone_size: once; j_call: TRBJ2-1; cdr3_aa: CASSEARRWANNEQFF; cdr3_nt: TGTGCCAGCAGTGAAGCGCGGAGGTGGGCAAACAATGAGCAGTTCTTC
v_call: TRBV5-5; cdr3_length: 14; d_call: NA; clone_size: NA; j_call: TRBJ1-6; cdr3_aa: CASSLDRSLSPLHF; cdr3_nt: TGTGCCAGCAGCCTAGACAGGAGTCTTTCACCCCTCCACTTT
v_call: TRBV28; cdr3_length: 14; d_call: NA; clone_size: NA; j_call: TRBJ1-1; cdr3_aa: CASSPMTVNTEAFF; cdr3_nt: TGTGCCAGCAGTCCAATGACAGTGAACACTGAAGCTTTCTTT
v_call: TRBV6-2/TRBV6-3; cdr3_length: 16; d_call: TRBD1; clone_size: NA; j_call: TRBJ1-1; cdr3_aa: CASSLQGVGGLTEAFF; cdr3_nt: TGTGCCAGCAGCCTCCAGGGGGTTGGGGGTCTCACTGAAGCTTTCTTT
v_call: TRBV19; cdr3_length: 16; d_call: NA; clone_size: NA; j_call: TRBJ2-4; cdr3_aa: CASEGRGRGAKNIQYF; cdr3_nt: TGTGCCTCCGAGGGTCGGGGAAGAGGGGCCAAAAACATTCAGTACTTC
v_call: TRBV5-5; cdr3_length: 17; d_call: NA; clone_size: NA; j_call: TRBJ1-6; cdr3_aa: CASSLEFATWTNSPLHF; cdr3_nt: TGTGCCAGCAGCTTGGAATTTGCGACTTGGACAAATTCACCCCTCCACTTT
v_call: TRBV5-6; cdr3_length: 15; d_call: TRBD1; clone_size: NA; j_call: TRBJ2-2; cdr3_aa: CASSPTGITTGELFF; cdr3_nt: TGTGCCAGCAGCCCGACAGGGATAACAACCGGGGAGCTGTTTTTT